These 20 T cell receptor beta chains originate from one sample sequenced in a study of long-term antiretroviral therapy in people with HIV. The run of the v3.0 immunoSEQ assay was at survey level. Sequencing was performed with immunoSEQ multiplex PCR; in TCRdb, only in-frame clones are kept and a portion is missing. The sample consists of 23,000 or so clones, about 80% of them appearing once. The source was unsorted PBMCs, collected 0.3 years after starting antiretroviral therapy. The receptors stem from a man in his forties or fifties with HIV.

CDR3 protein: CASSISGYEQYF. The CDR3 DNA follows: TGTGCCAGCAGCATTAGCGGCTACGAGCAGTACTTC. The V gene is TRBV7-2, the J gene TRBJ2-7, with D possibly TRBD2 on 6 matching bases. The CDR3 is 12 residues long. Trimming took off 5 bases at V and 3 bases at J, with 8 bases between the two ends. From germline, CDR1 is SGHTA and CDR2 FQGNSA.

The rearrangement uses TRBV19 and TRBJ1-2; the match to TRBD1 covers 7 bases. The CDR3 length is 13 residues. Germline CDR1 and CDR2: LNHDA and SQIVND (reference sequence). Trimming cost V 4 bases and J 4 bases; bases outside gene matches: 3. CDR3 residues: CASSKGASYGYTF. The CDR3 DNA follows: TGTGCCAGTAGTAAGGGGGCTAGCTATGGCTACACCTTC.

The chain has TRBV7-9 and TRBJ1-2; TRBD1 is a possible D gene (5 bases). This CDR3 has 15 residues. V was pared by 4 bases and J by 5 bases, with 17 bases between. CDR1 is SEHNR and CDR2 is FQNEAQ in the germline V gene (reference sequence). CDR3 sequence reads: CASSSDPRVRYGYTF. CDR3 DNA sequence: TGTGCCAGCAGCTCCGACCCCAGGGTTCGGTATGGCTACACCTTC.

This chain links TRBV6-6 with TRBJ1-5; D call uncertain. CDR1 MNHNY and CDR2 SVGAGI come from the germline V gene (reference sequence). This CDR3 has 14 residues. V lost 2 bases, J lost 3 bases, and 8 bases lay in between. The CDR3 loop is CASSYVGANQPQHF. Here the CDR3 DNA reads TGTGCCAGCAGTTACGTGGGAGCCAATCAGCCCCAGCATTTT.

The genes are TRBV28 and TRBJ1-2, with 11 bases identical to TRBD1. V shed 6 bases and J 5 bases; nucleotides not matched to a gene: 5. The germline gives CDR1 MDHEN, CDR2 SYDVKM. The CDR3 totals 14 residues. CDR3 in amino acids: CASRGQGVRYGYTF. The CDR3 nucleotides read TGTGCCAGCAGGGGACAGGGGGTGAGGTATGGCTACACCTTC.

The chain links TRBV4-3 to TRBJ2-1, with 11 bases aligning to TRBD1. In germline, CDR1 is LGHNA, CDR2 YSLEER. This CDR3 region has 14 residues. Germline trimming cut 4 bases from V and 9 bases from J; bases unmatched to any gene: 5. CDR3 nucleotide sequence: TGCGCCAGCAGCCCCGGGACAGGGGGGGTTGAGCAGTTCTTC. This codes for CASSPGTGGVEQFF.

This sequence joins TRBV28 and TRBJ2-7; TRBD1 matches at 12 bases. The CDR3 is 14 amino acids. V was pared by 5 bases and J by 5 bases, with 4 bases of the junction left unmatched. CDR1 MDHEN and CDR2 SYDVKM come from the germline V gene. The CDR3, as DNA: TGTGCCAGCAGTGACCGGGACAGGGGGCACGAGCAGTACTTC. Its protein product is CASSDRDRGHEQYF.

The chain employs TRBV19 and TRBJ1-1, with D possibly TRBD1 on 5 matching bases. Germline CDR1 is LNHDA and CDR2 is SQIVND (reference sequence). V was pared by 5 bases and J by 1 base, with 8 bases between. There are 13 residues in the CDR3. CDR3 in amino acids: CASSLGTNTEAFF. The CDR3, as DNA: TGTGCCAGTAGTCTCGGGACGAACACTGAAGCTTTCTTT.

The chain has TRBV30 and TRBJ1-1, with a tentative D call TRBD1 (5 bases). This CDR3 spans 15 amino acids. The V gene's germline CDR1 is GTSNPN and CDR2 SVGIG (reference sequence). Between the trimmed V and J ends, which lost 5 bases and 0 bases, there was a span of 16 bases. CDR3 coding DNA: TGTGCCTGGTCCATAAGCGGACACATGAACACTGAAGCTTTCTTT. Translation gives CAWSISGHMNTEAFF.

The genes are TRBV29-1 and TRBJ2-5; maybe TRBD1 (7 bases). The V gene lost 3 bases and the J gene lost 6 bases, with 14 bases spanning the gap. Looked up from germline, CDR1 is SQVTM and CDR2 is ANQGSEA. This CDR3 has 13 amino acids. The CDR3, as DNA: TGCAGCGTTGAGAAGGGGGCGGGAAAGACCCAGTACTTC. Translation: CSVEKGAGKTQYF.

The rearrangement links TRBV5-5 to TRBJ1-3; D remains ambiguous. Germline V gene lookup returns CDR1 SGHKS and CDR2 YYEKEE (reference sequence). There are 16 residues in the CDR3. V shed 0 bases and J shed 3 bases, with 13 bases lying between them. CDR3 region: CASSLGLGSFGNTIYF. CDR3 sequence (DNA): TGTGCCAGCAGCTTGGGACTGGGCTCGTTTGGAAACACCATATATTTT.

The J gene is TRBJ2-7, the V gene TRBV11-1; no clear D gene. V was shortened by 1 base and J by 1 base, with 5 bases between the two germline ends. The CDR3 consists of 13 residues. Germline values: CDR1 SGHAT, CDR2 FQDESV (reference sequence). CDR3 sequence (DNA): TGTGCCAGCAGCTTAGGCACATCCTACGAGCAGTACTTC. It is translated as CASSLGTSYEQYF.

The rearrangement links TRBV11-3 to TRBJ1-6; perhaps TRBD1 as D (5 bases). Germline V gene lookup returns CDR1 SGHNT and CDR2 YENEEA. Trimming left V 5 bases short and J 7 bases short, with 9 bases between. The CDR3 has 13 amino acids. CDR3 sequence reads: CASSIRQNSPLHF. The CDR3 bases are TGTGCCAGCAGCATCCGACAGAATTCACCCCTCCACTTT.

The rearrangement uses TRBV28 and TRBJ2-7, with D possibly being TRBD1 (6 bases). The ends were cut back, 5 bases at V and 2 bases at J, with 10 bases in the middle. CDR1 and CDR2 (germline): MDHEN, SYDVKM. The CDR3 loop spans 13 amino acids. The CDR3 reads CASSIGQTYEQYF. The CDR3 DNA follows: TGTGCCAGCAGTATAGGACAGACCTACGAGCAGTACTTC. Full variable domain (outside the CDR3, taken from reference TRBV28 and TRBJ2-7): DVKVTQSSRYLVKRTGEKVFLECVQDMDHENMFWYRQDPGLGLRLIYFSYDVKMKEKGDIPEGYSVSREKKERFSLILESASTNQTSMYLCASSIGQTYEQYFGPGTRLTVT.

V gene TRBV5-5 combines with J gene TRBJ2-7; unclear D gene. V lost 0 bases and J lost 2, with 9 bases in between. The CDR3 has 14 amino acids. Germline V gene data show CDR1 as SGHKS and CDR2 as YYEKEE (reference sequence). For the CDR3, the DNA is TGTGCCAGCAGCTTGGCGACCCCTACCTACGAGCAGTACTTC. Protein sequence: CASSLATPTYEQYF. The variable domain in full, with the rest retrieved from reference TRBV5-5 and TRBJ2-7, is DAGVTQSPTHLIKTRGQQVTLRCSPISGHKSVSWYQQVLGQGPQFIFQYYEKEERGRGNFPDRFSARQFPNYSSELNVNALLLGDSALYLCASSLATPTYEQYFGPGTRLTVT.

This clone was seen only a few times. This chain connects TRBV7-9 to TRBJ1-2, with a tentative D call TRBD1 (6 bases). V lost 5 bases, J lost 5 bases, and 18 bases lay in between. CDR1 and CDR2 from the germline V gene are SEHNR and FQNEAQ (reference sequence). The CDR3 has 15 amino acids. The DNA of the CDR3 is TGTGCCAGCAGCCCAGGGGAGTCTCTGGGGTATGGCTACACCTTC. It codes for CASSPGESLGYGYTF.

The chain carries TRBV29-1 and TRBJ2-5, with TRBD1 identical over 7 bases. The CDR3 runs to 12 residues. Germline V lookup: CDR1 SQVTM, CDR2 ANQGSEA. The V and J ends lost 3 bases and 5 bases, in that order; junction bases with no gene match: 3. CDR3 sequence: CSVELGGETQYF. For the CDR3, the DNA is TGCAGCGTTGAGTTAGGGGGCGAGACCCAGTACTTC.

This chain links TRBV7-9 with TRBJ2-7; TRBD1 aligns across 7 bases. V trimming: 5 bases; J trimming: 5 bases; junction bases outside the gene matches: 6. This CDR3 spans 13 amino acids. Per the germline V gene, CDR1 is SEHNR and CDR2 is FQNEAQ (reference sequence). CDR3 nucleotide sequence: TGTGCCAGCAGCCCGACAGGGTTGGACGAGCAGTACTTC. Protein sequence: CASSPTGLDEQYF.

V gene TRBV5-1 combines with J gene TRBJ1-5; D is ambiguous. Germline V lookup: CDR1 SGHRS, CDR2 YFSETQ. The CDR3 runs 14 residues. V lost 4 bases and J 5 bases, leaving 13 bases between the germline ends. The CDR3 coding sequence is TGCGCCAGCAGCCCGGGGTTCGAGGATCAGCCCCAGCATTTT. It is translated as CASSPGFEDQPQHF.

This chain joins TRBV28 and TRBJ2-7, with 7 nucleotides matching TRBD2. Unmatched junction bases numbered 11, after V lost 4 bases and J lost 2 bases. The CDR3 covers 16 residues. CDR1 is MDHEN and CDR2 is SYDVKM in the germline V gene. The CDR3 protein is CASSSPSRLATYEQYF. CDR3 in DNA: TGTGCCAGCAGTTCCCCCAGCAGACTAGCTACCTACGAGCAGTACTTC.